Below, 24 T cell receptor beta chains from the same sample are listed, as sequenced in a study of T cell responses to AZD1222 COVID-19 vaccine. TCRdb's copy holds only in-frame clones and misses some; the assay was immunoSEQ multiplex PCR. The sample totals about 140,000 clones. The source material was peripheral blood. Receptors originate from an adult in good health.

The chain couples TRBV4-1 to TRBJ1-2, with 7 nucleotides matching TRBD1. After removal of 2 bases from V and 5 bases from J, the junction contained 8 bases not matched to a gene. Germline V gives CDR1 MGHRA, CDR2 YSYEKL. This CDR3 is built from 15 residues. CDR3 sequence reads: CASSQNLDRRYGYTF. CDR3 bases: TGCGCCAGCAGCCAAAACCTGGACAGGAGATATGGCTACACCTTC.

The chain employs TRBV6-5 and TRBJ1-2, with D unresolved. V lost 2 bases and J 2 bases, leaving 12 bases between the germline ends. The length of the CDR3 is 15 residues. The germline gives CDR1 MNHEY, CDR2 SVGAGI. As DNA, the CDR3 is TGTGCCAGCAGTTACGGTCGGAGTGAAAACTATGGCTACACCTTC. Translating gives CASSYGRSENYGYTF.

J is TRBJ2-3 and V is TRBV7-9, with D maybe TRBD2 (7 bases). The V end was cut by 7 bases, the J end by 1 base, with 12 bases between. Looked up from germline, CDR1 is SEHNR and CDR2 is FQNEAQ (reference sequence). The CDR3 spans 14 residues. This CDR3 is CASIGGAGTDTQYF. The CDR3 bases are TGTGCCAGCATTGGGGGGGCCGGCACAGATACGCAGTATTTT.

This chain uses TRBV28 with TRBJ2-3; D perhaps matches TRBD1 (5 bases). The CDR3 runs 16 residues. Trimming removed 2 bases from V and 2 bases from J, with 14 bases in between. Germline CDR1 MDHEN, CDR2 SYDVKM. The chain's CDR3 is CASSLLSGIVTDTQYF. The DNA of the CDR3 is TGTGCCAGCAGTTTACTCTCAGGGATTGTCACAGATACGCAGTATTTT. The full variable domain, completed using reference TRBV28 and TRBJ2-3, is DVKVTQSSRYLVKRTGEKVFLECVQDMDHENMFWYRQDPGLGLRLIYFSYDVKMKEKGDIPEGYSVSREKKERFSLILESASTNQTSMYLCASSLLSGIVTDTQYFGPGTRLTVL.

The chain is built from TRBV4-1 and TRBJ1-4; no reliable D call. V lost 1 base and J 4 bases, leaving 13 bases between the germline ends. The CDR3 has 16 amino acids. The germline CDR1 and CDR2 sequences are MGHRA and YSYEKL. CDR3 in amino acids: CASSQGRAFDNEKLFF. The DNA for the CDR3 is TGCGCCAGCAGCCAAGGAAGGGCGTTTGATAATGAAAAACTGTTTTTT.

The CDR3 here is CASSEVAGWRNTEAFF. The CDR3, as DNA: TGTGCCAGCAGTGAAGTGGCAGGCTGGAGGAACACTGAAGCTTTCTTT. The chain couples TRBV2 to TRBJ1-1; D remains unclear. The CDR3 sequence is 16 residues long. V was pared by 1 base and J by 1 base, with 13 bases between. In germline, CDR1 is SNHLY, CDR2 FYNNEI.

The chain carries TRBV2 and TRBJ2-5; 8 bases map to TRBD2. The V segment lost 1 base and the J segment 0 bases; nucleotides outside the gene matches: 4. Germline V gene lookup returns CDR1 SNHLY and CDR2 FYNNEI. This CDR3 spans 16 amino acids. CDR3: CASSEVASGYQETQYF. CDR3 in DNA: TGTGCCAGCAGTGAAGTGGCTAGCGGGTACCAAGAGACCCAGTACTTC. The full variable domain, in which reference TRBV2 and TRBJ2-5 provide the parts outside the CDR3, is EPEVTQTPSHQVTQMGQEVILRCVPISNHLYFYWYRQILGQKVEFLVSFYNNEISEKSEIFDDQFSVERPDGSNFTLKIRSTKLEDSAMYFCASSEVASGYQETQYFGPGTRLLVL.

The rearrangement uses TRBV5-1 and TRBJ2-7, with D tentatively TRBD1 (7 bases). With 0 bases removed from V and 3 bases from J, the gap between germline ends came to 10 bases. Germline CDR1 is SGHRS and CDR2 is YFSETQ. The CDR3 is 14 amino acids. This CDR3 reads CASSLGQGGYEQYF. The CDR3 DNA reads TGCGCCAGCAGCTTGGGACAGGGAGGCTACGAGCAGTACTTC.

The chain joins TRBV1 to TRBJ1-5. TRBV1 counts as a pseudogene. The CDR3 runs to 15 residues. The CDR3, as DNA: TGCACCAGCAGCCAAGATCCGACCAATAAGCAGCCCCAGCATTTT. Translation: CTSSQDPTNKQPQHF.

The gene calls are TRBV7-9 and TRBJ2-7; 8 bases are shared with TRBD1. Germline V CDR1 and CDR2: SEHNR, FQNEAQ (reference sequence). CDR3 size: 14 residues. V lost 1 base and J lost 5; bases outside the gene matches: 4. The CDR3 protein is CASSLGQGFHEQYF. The CDR3 nucleotides read TGTGCCAGCAGCTTAGGACAGGGGTTCCACGAGCAGTACTTC.

The rearrangement links TRBV5-6 to TRBJ2-4; D possibly corresponds to TRBD2 (5 bases). The CDR3 totals 14 residues. The V end was cut by 4 bases, the J end by 6 bases, with 14 bases between. The V gene's germline CDR1 is SGHDT and CDR2 YYEEEE. CDR3 residues: CASSLVGSGNIQYF. CDR3 in DNA: TGTGCCAGCAGCCTGGTGGGGAGTGGAAACATTCAGTACTTC. Drawing the rest from reference TRBV5-6 and TRBJ2-4, the complete variable domain is DAGVTQSPTHLIKTRGQQVTLRCSPKSGHDTVSWYQQALGQGPQFIFQYYEEEERQRGNFPDRFSGHQFPNYSSELNVNALLLGDSALYLCASSLVGSGNIQYFGAGTRLSVL.

The chain is built from TRBV20-1 and TRBJ1-6; 12 bases agree with TRBD1. This CDR3 has 15 residues. Losses at the gene ends were 3 bases for V and 7 bases for J; bases not matched to a gene: 4. The germline V gene encodes CDR1 DFQATT and CDR2 SNEGSKA (reference sequence). CDR3: CSASRDRGRNSPLHF. The CDR3 nucleotides are TGCAGTGCTAGTCGGGACAGGGGGCGGAATTCACCCCTCCACTTT.

This chain joins TRBV7-8 and TRBJ1-3; D is uncertain. Germline assignment: CDR1 SGHVS and CDR2 FQNEAQ. V lost 5 bases and J lost 4, with 18 bases in between. The CDR3 totals 16 residues. The CDR3 protein is CASSPKRAGFGNTIYF. The CDR3 DNA is TGTGCCAGCAGCCCCAAGCGGGCGGGGTTCGGAAACACCATATATTTT.

V usage is TRBV30 and J usage is TRBJ1-4; D perhaps matches TRBD1 (5 bases). This CDR3 has 18 residues. The germline V gene encodes CDR1 GTSNPN and CDR2 SVGIG (reference sequence). V was shortened by 2 bases and J by 0 bases, with 19 bases between the two germline ends. The CDR3 DNA reads as TGTGCCTGGAGTCGTACAGGACAAGATCGTGCAACTAATGAAAAACTGTTTTTT. It translates to CAWSRTGQDRATNEKLFF. The full variable domain, completed using reference TRBV30 and TRBJ1-4, is SQTIHQWPATLVQPVGSPLSLECTVEGTSNPNLYWYRQAAGRGLQLLFYSVGIGQISSEVPQNLSASRPQDRQFILSSKKLLLSDSGFYLCAWSRTGQDRATNEKLFFGSGTQLSVL.

The chain carries TRBV18 and TRBJ2-1; 8 nucleotides agree with TRBD1. CDR1 is KGHSH, CDR2 LQKENI, per germline. J gave up 4 bases and V 3 bases, and 5 bases lay outside the gene matches. There are 15 residues in the CDR3. The CDR3 DNA is TGTGCCAGCTCACCGTCACAGGGGGAGTACAATGAGCAGTTCTTC. Its protein product is CASSPSQGEYNEQFF.

The chain couples TRBV5-1 to TRBJ1-1, with D possibly being TRBD1 (5 bases). The V and J ends lost 2 bases and 2 bases respectively, with 13 bases between them. Germline CDR1 and CDR2: SGHRS and YFSETQ. The length of the CDR3 is 15 residues. This chain's CDR3 is CASSFYLDRNTEAFF. CDR3 nucleotides: TGCGCCAGCAGCTTTTATTTAGACAGAAACACTGAAGCTTTCTTT.

The chain combines TRBV7-9 with TRBJ1-2, with TRBD1 matching 9 bases. The CDR3 runs 16 residues. Germline V gene lookup returns CDR1 SEHNR and CDR2 FQNEAQ (reference sequence). Trimming at V came to 6 bases and at J to 7 bases, leaving 15 bases not matched to a gene. CDR3 DNA: TGTGCCAGCAGTTCACGCCCGGGGACAGGGAGTAGTGGCTACACCTTC. Its translation: CASSSRPGTGSSGYTF.

V gene TRBV9 combines with J gene TRBJ2-5, with no clear D. Germline V lookup: CDR1 SGDLS, CDR2 YYNGEE. The CDR3 is 14 amino acids. V lost 2 bases and J lost 5, with 13 bases in between. CDR3: CASSVGTLSETQYF. CDR3 nucleotides: TGTGCCAGCAGCGTTGGCACTCTTAGCGAGACCCAGTACTTC.

The CDR3 here is CASSYTGRGPYNEQFF. CDR3 DNA: TGTGCCAGCAGTTATACGGGAAGGGGGCCCTACAATGAGCAGTTCTTC. V gene TRBV6-6 combines with J gene TRBJ2-1, with 7 positions matching TRBD1. CDR3 length: 16 residues. The ends lost 3 bases at V and 2 bases at J; junction bases unmatched: 7. Germline values: CDR1 MNHNY, CDR2 SVGAGI (reference sequence).

This rearrangement joins TRBV5-1 to TRBJ2-2; no clear D. CDR3 length: 14 residues. Germline loops: CDR1 SGHRS, CDR2 YFSETQ. The germline V and J ends were trimmed by 4 bases and 4 bases, with 11 bases remaining between them. This chain's CDR3 is CASSQEPSTGELFF. CDR3 sequence (DNA): TGCGCCAGCAGCCAAGAACCCTCCACCGGGGAGCTGTTTTTT.

CDR3 protein: CASSPRGDYGYTF. Here the CDR3 DNA reads TGTGCCAGCAGCCCCCGAGGGGACTATGGCTACACCTTC. The chain is built from TRBV3-1 (or the pseudogene TRBV3-2) and TRBJ1-2; possibly TRBD1 for D (5 bases). This CDR3 comprises 13 residues. V was shortened by 4 bases and J by 3 bases, with 9 bases between the two germline ends. Germline V lookup: CDR1 LGHDT, CDR2 YNNKEL (reference sequence).

The chain is built from TRBV4-1 and TRBJ1-4; a weak D match, TRBD1 (6 bases). The germline V gene encodes CDR1 MGHRA and CDR2 YSYEKL. The length of the CDR3 is 17 residues. Trimming cost V 0 bases and J 0 bases, with 11 bases left between them. CDR3: CASSQDQGPATNEKLFF. The DNA of the CDR3 is TGCGCCAGCAGCCAAGATCAGGGGCCTGCAACTAATGAAAAACTGTTTTTT.

The rearrangement links TRBV7-3 to TRBJ1-6; 10 nucleotides agree with TRBD1. The germline CDR1 and CDR2 sequences are SGHTA and FQGTGA. The CDR3 length is 15 residues. V was clipped by 2 bases and J by 7 bases; unmatched bases: 2. The CDR3 DNA reads TGTGCCAGCAGCTTATTGGGACAGGGGAATTCACCCCTCCACTTT. It encodes CASSLLGQGNSPLHF.

The gene calls are TRBV3-1 (or the pseudogene TRBV3-2) and TRBJ1-2; D ambiguous. Deletions cut 0 bases from V and 4 bases from J, with 9 bases between. This CDR3 spans 14 amino acids. Per germline, CDR1 LGHDT and CDR2 YNNKEL (reference sequence). CDR3 amino acids: CASSQDPRGYGYTF. The CDR3 DNA is TGTGCCAGCAGCCAAGATCCACGAGGCTATGGCTACACCTTC.